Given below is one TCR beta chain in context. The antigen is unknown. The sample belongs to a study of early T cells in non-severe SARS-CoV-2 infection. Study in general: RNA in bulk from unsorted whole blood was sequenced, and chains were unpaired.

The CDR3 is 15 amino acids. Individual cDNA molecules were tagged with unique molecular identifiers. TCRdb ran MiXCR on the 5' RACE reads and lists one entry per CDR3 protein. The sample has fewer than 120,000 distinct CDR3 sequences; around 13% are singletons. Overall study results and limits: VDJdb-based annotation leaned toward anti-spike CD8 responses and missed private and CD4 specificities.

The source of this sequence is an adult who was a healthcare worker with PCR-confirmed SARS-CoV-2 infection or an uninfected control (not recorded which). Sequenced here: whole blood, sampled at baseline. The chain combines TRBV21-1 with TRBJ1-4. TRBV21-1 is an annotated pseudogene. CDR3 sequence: CASSVGTAPPGKLFF. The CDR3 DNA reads TGTGCCAGCAGCGTCGGGACGGCACCCCCGGGAAAACTGTTTTTT.